This T cell receptor beta chain appears in the sequencing data of a study of T cells expressing NK-cell markers. Turning to the study itself: The authors sequenced eight donors, of whom seven were HCMV-seropositive and one was seronegative.

CDR3 length: 16 amino acids. The V gene's germline CDR1 is MNHEY and CDR2 SMNVEV (reference sequence). Beta-chain TCR cDNA was generated via 5'RACE template switching with UMIs. From the 5' RACE reads, TCRdb lists one entry per CDR3 protein and no DNA. The sample has 500,000 to 700,000 distinct CDR3 sequences, and its top ten clones hold 3% to 4.5%. Findings and caveats of the study: Several donors likewise had their CD3+CD56-NKG2C+ fraction led by these clonotypes. NKG2C+ dominant clonotype frequencies in several donors were about 1.0-7.5% of CD8+ T cells.

A word on this clonotype: What it binds is unknown.

Sequenced: blood T cells: a sorted CD56 or NKG2C T cell subset, CD4+ or CD8+ T cells, or bulk PBMC T cells (not recorded which). The TCR was taken from a man between 18 and 35 years old in good health. This chain uses TRBV27 with TRBJ1-2. CDR3 amino acids: CASRRHAADGRYGYTF.